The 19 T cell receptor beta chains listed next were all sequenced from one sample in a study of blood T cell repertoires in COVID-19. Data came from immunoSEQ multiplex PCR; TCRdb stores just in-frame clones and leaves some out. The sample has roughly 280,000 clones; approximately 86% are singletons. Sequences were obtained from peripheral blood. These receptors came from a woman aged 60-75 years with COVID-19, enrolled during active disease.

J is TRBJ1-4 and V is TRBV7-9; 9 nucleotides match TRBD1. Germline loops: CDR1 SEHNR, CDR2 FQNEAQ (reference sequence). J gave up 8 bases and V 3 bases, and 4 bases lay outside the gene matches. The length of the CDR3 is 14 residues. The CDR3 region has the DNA TGTGCCAGCAGCTTGACAGGGGGTCAGGAAAAACTGTTTTTT. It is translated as CASSLTGGQEKLFF.

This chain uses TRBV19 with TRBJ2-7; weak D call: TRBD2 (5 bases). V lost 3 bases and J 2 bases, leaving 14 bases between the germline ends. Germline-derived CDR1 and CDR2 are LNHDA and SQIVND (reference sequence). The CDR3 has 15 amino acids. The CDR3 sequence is CASSMGETIAYEQYF. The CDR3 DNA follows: TGTGCCAGTAGTATGGGAGAGACTATCGCCTACGAGCAGTACTTC.

The CDR3 bases are TGTGCCAGCAGCTCCCTGGGGGAGTATACTAGCGGGAGGTGGTACGAGCAGTACTTC. Amino acids: CASSSLGEYTSGRWYEQYF. V usage is TRBV7-9 and J usage is TRBJ2-7, with 12 bases fitting TRBD2. J gave up 4 bases and V 4 bases, and 17 bases lay outside the gene matches. CDR3 length equals 19 residues. Germline CDR1 reads SEHNR; CDR2 reads FQNEAQ (reference sequence).

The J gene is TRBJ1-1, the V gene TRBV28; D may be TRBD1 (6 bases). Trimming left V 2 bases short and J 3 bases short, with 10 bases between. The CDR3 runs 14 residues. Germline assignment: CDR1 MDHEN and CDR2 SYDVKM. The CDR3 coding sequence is TGTGCCAGCAGTTTAGCGGGGGCCTACACTGAAGCTTTCTTT. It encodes CASSLAGAYTEAFF.

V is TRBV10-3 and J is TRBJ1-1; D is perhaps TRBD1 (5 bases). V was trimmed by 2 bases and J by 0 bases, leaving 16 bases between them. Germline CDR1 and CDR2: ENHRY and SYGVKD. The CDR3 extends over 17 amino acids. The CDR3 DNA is TGTGCCATCAGTGAGAAGTATTCAGGGAGGCTGAACACTGAAGCTTTCTTT. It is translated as CAISEKYSGRLNTEAFF.

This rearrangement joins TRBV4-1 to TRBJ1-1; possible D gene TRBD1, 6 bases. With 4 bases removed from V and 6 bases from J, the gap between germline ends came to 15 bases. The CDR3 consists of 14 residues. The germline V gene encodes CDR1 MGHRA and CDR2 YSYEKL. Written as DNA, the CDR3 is TGCGCCAGCAGCCGACAGGAGAGGGTTGCTGAAGCTTTCTTT. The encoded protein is CASSRQERVAEAFF.

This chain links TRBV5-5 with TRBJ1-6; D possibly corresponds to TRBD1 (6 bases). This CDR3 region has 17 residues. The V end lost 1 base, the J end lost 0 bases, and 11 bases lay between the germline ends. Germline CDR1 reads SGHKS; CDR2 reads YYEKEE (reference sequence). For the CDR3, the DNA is TGTGCCAGCAGCTTGCGGCAGGGGAACTCCTATAATTCACCCCTCCACTTT. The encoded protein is CASSLRQGNSYNSPLHF. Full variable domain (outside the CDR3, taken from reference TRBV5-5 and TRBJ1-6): DAGVTQSPTHLIKTRGQQVTLRCSPISGHKSVSWYQQVLGQGPQFIFQYYEKEERGRGNFPDRFSARQFPNYSSELNVNALLLGDSALYLCASSLRQGNSYNSPLHFGNGTRLTVT.

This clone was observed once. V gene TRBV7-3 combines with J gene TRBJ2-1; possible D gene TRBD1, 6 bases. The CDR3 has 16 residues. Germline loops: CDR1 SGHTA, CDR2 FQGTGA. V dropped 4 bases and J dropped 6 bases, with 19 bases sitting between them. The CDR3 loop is CASSSRQAGGFNEQFF. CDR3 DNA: TGTGCCAGCAGCTCGCGACAGGCCGGTGGATTCAATGAGCAGTTCTTC.

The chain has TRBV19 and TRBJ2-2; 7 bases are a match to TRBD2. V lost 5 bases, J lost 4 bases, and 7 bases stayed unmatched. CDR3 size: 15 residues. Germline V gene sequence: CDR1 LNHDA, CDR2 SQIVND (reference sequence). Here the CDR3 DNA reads TGTGCCAGTAGTCCCGGGGGGTCGGGCACCGGGGAGCTGTTTTTT. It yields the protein CASSPGGSGTGELFF.

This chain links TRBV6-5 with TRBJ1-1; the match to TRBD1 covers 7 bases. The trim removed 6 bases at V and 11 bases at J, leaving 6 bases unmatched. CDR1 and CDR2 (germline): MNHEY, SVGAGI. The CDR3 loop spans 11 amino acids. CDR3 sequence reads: CASRQGFGAFF. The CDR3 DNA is TGTGCCAGCAGACAGGGGTTTGGGGCTTTCTTT.

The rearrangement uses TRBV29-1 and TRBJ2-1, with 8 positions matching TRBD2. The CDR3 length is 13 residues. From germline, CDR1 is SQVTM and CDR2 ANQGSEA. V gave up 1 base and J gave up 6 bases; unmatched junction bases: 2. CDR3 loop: CSVEAGGPNEQFF. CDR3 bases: TGCAGCGTTGAAGCGGGAGGGCCCAATGAGCAGTTCTTC.

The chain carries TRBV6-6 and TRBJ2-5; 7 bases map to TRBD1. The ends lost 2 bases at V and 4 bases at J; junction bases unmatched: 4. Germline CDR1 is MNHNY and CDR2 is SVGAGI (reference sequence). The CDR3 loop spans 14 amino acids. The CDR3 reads CASSYPRQGETQYF. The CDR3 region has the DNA TGTGCCAGCAGTTACCCCCGACAGGGAGAGACCCAGTACTTC.

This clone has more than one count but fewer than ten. Here the CDR3 reads CASSYLGTSSTNEKLFF. DNA of the CDR3: TGTGCCAGCAGCTACCTTGGGACTTCCTCAACTAATGAAAAACTGTTTTTT. The genes are TRBV5-6 and TRBJ1-4; D perhaps matches TRBD1 (5 bases). CDR3 size: 17 residues. The V end was cut by 3 bases, the J end by 0 bases, with 15 bases between. Germline V CDR1 and CDR2: SGHDT, YYEEEE.

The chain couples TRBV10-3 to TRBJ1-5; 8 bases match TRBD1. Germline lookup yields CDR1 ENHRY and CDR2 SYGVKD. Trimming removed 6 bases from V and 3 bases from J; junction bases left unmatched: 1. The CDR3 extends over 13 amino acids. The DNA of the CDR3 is TGTGCCATCAGGGGACAGGCCAATCAGCCCCAGCATTTT. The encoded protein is CAIRGQANQPQHF.

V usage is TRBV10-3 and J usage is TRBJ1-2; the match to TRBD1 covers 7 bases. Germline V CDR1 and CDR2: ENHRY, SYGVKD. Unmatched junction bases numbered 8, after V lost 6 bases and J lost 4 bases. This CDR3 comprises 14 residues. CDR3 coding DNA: TGTGCCATCAGGAAAGACAGGGCGAGCTATGGCTACACCTTC. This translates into CAIRKDRASYGYTF.

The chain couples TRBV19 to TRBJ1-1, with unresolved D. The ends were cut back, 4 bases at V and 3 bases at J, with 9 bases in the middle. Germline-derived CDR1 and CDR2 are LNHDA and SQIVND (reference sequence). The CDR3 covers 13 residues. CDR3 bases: TGTGCCAGTAGTACCCGGTCGTACACTGAAGCTTTCTTT. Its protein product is CASSTRSYTEAFF.

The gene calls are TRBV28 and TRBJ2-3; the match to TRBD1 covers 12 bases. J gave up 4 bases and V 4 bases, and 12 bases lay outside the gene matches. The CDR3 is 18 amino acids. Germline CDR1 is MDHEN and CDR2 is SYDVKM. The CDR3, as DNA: TGTGCCAGCAGTTCGCCCGCGCTGGGGACAGGGGGCTCAGATACGCAGTATTTT. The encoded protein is CASSSPALGTGGSDTQYF.

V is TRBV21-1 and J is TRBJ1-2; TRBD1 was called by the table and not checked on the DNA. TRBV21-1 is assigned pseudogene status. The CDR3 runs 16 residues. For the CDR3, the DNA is TGTGCCAGCAGCAAATTCTGGGACAGACTACACTATGGCTACACCTTC. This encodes CASSKFWDRLHYGYTF.

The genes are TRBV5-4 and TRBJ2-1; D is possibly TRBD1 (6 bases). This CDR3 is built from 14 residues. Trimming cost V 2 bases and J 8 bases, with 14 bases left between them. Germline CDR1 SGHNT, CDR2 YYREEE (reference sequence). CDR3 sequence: CASSFGQTLHEQFF. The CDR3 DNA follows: TGTGCCAGCAGCTTTGGACAGACTCTCCATGAGCAGTTCTTC. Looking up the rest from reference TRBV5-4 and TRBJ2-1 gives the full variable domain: ETGVTQSPTHLIKTRGQQVTLRCSSQSGHNTVSWYQQALGQGPQFIFQYYREEENGRGNFPPRFSGLQFPNYSSELNVNALELDDSALYLCASSFGQTLHEQFFGPGTRLTVL.